This TCR beta chain came from a study of T cell changes during pregnancy in multiple sclerosis. Sequenced by immunoSEQ multiplex PCR; TCRdb stores in-frame clones only, minus some. The sample holds about 68,000 clones, about 90% seen once. Germline-derived CDR1 and CDR2 are SNHLY and FYNNEI. V shed 6 bases and J 2 bases; nucleotides not matched to a gene: 5. The CDR3 spans 15 residues. The source material was peripheral blood, sampled in the second trimester of pregnancy. V is TRBV2 and J is TRBJ2-3, with 10 bases fitting TRBD2. The source of this sequence is a female donor with multiple sclerosis, enrolled in a pregnancy study. The CDR3 DNA is TGTGCCAGCAGACTAAGCGGGGGGGCCACAGATACGCAGTATTTT. Residues: CASRLSGGATDTQYF.